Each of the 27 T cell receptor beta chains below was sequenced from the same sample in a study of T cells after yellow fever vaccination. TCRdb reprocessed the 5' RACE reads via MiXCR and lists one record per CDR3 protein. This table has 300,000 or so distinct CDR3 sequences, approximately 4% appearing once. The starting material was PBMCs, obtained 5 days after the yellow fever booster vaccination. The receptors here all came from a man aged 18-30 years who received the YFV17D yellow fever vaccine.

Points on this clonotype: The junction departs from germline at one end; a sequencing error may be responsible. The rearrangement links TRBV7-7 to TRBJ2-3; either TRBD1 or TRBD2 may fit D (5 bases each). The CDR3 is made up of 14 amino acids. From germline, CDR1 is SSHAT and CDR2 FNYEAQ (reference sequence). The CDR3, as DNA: TGTGCTAGCAGCCGAGTCGGGACCACAGATACGCAGTATTTT. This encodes CASSRVGTTDTQYF. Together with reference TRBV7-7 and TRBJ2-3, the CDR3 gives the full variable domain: GAGVSQSPRYKVTKRGQDVTLRCDPISSHATLYWYQQALGQGPEFLTYFNYEAQPDKSGLPSDRFSAERPEGSISTLTIQRTEQRDSAMYRCASSRVGTTDTQYFGPGTRLTVL.

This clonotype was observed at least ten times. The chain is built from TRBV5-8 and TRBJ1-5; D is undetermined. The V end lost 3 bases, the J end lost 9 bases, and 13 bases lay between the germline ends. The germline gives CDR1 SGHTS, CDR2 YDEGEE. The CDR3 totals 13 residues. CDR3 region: CASSSRGEWPQHF. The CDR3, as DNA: TGTGCCAGCAGCTCTAGAGGAGAATGGCCCCAGCATTTT.

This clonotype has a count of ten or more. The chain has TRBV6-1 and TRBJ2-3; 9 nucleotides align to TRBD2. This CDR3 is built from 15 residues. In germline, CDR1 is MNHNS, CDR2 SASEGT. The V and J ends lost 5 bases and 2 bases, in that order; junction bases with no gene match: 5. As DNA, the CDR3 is TGTGCCAGCAGTATAGCGGGGGCCTTCACAGATACGCAGTATTTT. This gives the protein CASSIAGAFTDTQYF.

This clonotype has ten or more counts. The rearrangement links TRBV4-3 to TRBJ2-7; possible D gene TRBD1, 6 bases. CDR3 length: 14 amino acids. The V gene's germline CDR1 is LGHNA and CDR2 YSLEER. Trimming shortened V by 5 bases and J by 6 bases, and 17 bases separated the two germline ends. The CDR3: CASSAGGGSGEQYF. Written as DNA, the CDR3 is TGCGCCAGCAGCGCTGGGGGCGGGTCGGGCGAGCAGTACTTC.

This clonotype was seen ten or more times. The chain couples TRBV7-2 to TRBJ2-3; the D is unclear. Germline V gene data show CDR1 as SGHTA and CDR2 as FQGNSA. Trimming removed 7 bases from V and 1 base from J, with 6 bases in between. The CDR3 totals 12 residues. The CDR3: CASTPGTDTQYF. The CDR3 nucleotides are TGTGCCAGCACCCCTGGCACAGATACGCAGTATTTT.

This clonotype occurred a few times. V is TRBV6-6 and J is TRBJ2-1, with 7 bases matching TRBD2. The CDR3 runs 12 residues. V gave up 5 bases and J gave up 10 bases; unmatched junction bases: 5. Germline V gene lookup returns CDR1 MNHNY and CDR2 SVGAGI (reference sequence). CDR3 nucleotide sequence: TGTGCCAGCAGTACTGGGAGGGTCGAGCAGTTCTTC. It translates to CASSTGRVEQFF.

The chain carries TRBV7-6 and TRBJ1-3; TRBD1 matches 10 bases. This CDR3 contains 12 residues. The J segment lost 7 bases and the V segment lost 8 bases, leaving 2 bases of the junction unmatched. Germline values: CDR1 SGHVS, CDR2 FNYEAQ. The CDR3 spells CASAGQGNTIYF. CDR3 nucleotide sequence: TGTGCCAGCGCGGGACAGGGGAACACCATATATTTT.

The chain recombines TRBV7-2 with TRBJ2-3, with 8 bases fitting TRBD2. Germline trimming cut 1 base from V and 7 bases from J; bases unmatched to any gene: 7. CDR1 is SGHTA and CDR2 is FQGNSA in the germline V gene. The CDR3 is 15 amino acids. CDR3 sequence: CASSLVSGGGNTQYF. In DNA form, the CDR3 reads TGTGCCAGCAGCTTAGTCTCGGGCGGGGGGAATACGCAGTATTTT.

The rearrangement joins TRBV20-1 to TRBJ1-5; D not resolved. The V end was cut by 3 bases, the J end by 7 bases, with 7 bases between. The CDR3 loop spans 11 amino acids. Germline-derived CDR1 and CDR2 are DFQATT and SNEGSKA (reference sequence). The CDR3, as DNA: TGCAGTGCTAGGCAAGGCCAGCCCCAGCATTTT. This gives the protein CSARQGQPQHF.

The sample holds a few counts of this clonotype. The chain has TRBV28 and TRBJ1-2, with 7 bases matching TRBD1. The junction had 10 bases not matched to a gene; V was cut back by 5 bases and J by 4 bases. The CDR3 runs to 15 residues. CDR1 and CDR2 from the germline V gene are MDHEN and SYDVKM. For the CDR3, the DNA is TGTGCCAGCAGTGCCGGGGGAACAGGGGCCTATGGCTACACCTTC. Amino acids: CASSAGGTGAYGYTF.

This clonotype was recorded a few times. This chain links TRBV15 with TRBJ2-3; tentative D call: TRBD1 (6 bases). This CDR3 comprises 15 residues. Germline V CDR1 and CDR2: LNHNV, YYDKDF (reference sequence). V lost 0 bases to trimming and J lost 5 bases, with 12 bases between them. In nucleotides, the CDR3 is TGTGCCACCAGCAGAGATAACAGGGAGATAGATACGCAGTATTTT. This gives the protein CATSRDNREIDTQYF.

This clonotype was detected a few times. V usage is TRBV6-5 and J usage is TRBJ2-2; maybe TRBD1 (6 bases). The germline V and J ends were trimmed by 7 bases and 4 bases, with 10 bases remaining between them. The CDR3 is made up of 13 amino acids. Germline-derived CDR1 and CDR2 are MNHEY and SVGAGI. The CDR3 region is CASNQGGTGELFF. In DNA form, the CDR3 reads TGTGCCAGCAATCAAGGGGGCACCGGGGAGCTGTTTTTT.

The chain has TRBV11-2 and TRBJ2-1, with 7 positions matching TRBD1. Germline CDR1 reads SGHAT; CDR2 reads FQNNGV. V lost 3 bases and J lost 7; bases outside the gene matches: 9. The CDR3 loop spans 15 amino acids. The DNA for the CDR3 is TGTGCCAGCAGCTTCCGACAGGGCTCGCGGAATGAGCAGTTCTTC. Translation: CASSFRQGSRNEQFF.

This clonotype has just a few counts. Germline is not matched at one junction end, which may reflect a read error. CDR3 DNA sequence: TGTGCTAGCAGCTTAGAACGGGGAAACAATGAGCAGTTCTTC. It is translated as CASSLERGNNEQFF. J is TRBJ2-1 and V is TRBV7-7; D perhaps matches TRBD2 (5 bases). The CDR3 totals 14 residues. CDR1 SSHAT and CDR2 FNYEAQ come from the germline V gene (reference sequence).

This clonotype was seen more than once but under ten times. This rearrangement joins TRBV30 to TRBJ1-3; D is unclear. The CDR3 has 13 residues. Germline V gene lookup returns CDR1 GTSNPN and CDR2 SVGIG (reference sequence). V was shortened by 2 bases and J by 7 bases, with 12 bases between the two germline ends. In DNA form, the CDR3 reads TGTGCCTGGAGTCCGGGGTACGCTAACACCATATATTTT. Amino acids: CAWSPGYANTIYF.

The CDR3 protein is CASSLWGGLETEAFF. CDR3 DNA sequence: TGTGCCAGCAGCTTGTGGGGGGGGCTCGAGACTGAAGCTTTCTTT. The rearrangement joins TRBV5-5 to TRBJ1-1, with a weak D call TRBD1 (6 bases). The germline gives CDR1 SGHKS, CDR2 YYEKEE (reference sequence). The CDR3 consists of 15 residues. V lost 1 base and J 5 bases, leaving 15 bases between the germline ends. Supplemented by reference TRBV5-5 and TRBJ1-1, the full variable domain reads DAGVTQSPTHLIKTRGQQVTLRCSPISGHKSVSWYQQVLGQGPQFIFQYYEKEERGRGNFPDRFSARQFPNYSSELNVNALLLGDSALYLCASSLWGGLETEAFFGQGTRLTVV.

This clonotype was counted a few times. The CDR3 bases are TGTGCCAGCAGTTACTCCCGGGGACAGGGAGGCACAGATACGCAGTATTTT. Its translation is CASSYSRGQGGTDTQYF. V usage is TRBV6-5 and J usage is TRBJ2-3; TRBD1 matches 9 bases. Germline CDR1 reads MNHEY; CDR2 reads SVGAGI. The CDR3 is 17 residues long. The trim removed 0 bases at V and 1 base at J, leaving 5 bases unmatched.

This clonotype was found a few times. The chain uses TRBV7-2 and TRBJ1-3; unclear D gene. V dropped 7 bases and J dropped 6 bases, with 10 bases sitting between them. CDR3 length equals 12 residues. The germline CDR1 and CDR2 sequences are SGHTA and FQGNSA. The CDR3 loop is CASTLVENTIYF. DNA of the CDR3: TGTGCCAGCACCCTGGTGGAAAACACCATATATTTT.

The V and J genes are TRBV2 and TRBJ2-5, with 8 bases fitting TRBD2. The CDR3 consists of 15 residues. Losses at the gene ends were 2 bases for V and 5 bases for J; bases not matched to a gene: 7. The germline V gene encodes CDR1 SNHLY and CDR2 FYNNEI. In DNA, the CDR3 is TGTGCCAGCAGTGAACCGGGGGGGCTAAGGGAGACCCAGTACTTC. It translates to CASSEPGGLRETQYF.

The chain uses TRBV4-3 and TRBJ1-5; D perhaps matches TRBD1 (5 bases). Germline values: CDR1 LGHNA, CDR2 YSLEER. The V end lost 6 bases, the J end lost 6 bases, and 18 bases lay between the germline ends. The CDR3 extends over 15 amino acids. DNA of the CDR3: TGCGCCAGCAGTCAATATCAGGGTTCAGGTCAGCCCCAGCATTTT. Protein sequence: CASSQYQGSGQPQHF.

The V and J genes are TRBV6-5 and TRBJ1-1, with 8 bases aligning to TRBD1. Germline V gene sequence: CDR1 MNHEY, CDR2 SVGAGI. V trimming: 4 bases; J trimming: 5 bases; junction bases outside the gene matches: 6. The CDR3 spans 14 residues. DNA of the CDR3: TGTGCCAGCAGTTCTATCAGGGGGCGAACTGAAGCTTTCTTT. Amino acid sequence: CASSSIRGRTEAFF.

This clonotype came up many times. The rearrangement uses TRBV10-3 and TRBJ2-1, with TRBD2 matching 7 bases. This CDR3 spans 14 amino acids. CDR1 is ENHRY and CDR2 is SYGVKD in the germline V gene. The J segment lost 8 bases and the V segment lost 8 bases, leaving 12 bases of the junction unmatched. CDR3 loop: CAISSLEAGYEQFF. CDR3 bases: TGTGCCATCTCCTCGTTAGAAGCGGGGTATGAGCAGTTCTTC.

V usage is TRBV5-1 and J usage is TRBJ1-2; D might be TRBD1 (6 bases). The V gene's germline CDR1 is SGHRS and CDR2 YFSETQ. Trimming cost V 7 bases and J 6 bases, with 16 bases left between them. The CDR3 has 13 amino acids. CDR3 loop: CASSRTGMDGYTF. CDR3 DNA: TGCGCCAGCTCAAGAACAGGGATGGATGGCTACACCTTC.

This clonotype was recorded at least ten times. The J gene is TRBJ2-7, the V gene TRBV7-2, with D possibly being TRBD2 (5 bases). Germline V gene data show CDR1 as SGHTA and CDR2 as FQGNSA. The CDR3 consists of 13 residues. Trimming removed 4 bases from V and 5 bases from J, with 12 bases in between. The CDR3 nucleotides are TGTGCCAGCAGCTCATCGGGGTACCACGAGCAGTACGTC. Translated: CASSSSGYHEQYV.

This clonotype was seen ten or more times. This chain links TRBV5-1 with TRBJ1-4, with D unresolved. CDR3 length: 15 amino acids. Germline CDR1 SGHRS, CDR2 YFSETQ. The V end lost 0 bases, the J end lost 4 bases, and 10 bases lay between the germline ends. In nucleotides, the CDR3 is TGCGCCAGCAGCTTGGATATCAGAAATAATGAAAAACTGTTTTTT. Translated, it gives CASSLDIRNNEKLFF.

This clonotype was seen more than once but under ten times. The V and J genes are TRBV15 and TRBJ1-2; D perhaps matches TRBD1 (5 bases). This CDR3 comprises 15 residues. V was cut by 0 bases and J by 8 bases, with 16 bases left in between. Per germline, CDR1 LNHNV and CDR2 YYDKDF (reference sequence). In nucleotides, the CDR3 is TGTGCCACCAGCAGAGATCTCGGGGCTGAGGGAGGCTACACCTTC. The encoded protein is CATSRDLGAEGGYTF.

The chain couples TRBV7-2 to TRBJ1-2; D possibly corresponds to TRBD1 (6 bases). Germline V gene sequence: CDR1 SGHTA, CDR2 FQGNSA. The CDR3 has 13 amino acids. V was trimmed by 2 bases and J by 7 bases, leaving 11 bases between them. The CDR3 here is CASSLWTVGGYTF. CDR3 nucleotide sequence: TGTGCCAGCAGCTTATGGACAGTGGGTGGCTACACCTTC.